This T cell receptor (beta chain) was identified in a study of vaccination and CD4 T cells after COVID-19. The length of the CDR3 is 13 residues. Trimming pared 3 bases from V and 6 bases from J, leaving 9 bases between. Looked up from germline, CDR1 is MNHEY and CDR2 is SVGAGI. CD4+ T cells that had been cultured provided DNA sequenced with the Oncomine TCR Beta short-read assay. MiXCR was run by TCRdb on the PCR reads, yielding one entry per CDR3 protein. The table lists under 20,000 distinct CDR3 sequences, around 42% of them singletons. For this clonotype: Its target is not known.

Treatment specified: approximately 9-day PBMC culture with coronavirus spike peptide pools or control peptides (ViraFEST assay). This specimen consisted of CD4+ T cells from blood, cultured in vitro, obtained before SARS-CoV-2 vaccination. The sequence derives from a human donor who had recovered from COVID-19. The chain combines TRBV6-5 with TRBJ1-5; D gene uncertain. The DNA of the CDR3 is TGTGCCAGCAGTTATCAGAGGAGTCAGCCCCAGCATTTT. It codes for CASSYQRSQPQHF.